Shown below are 28 T cell receptor beta chains from a single sample sequenced in a study of cytomegalovirus exposure and HLA in healthy donors. PCR employed 60 Vbeta and 13 Jbeta primers. The data were produced by immunoSEQ multiplex PCR, yet TCRdb's version contains in-frame clones alone and is incomplete. Of about 110,000 clones in the sample, over 65% were seen once. The sample comprised PBMCs. Receptors originate from a man aged 30 to 39 in good health and CMV-seropositive.

The V call is TRBV12-5, the J call TRBJ2-5; a weak D match, TRBD1 (5 bases). This CDR3 spans 13 amino acids. The germline CDR1 and CDR2 sequences are LGHNT and FRNRAP. The ends were cut back, 3 bases at V and 5 bases at J, with 10 bases in the middle. CDR3 sequence reads: CASGLGVRETQYF. DNA for the CDR3: TGTGCTAGTGGTTTAGGGGTGCGGGAGACCCAGTACTTC. The whole variable domain, filled in from reference TRBV12-5 and TRBJ2-5, reads DARVTQTPRHKVTEMGQEVTMRCQPILGHNTVFWYRQTMMQGLELLAYFRNRAPLDDSGMPKDRFSAEMPDATLATLKIQPSEPRDSAVYFCASGLGVRETQYFGPGTRLLVL.

The genes are TRBV28 and TRBJ2-3, with D hard to call. Trimming stripped 2 bases from V and 0 bases from J, with 9 bases between. The germline V gene encodes CDR1 MDHEN and CDR2 SYDVKM. The CDR3 is made up of 15 amino acids. The CDR3: CASSLQVISTDTQYF. The CDR3 coding sequence is TGTGCCAGCAGTTTACAGGTGATCAGCACAGATACGCAGTATTTT. Complete variable domain (other parts from reference TRBV28 and TRBJ2-3): DVKVTQSSRYLVKRTGEKVFLECVQDMDHENMFWYRQDPGLGLRLIYFSYDVKMKEKGDIPEGYSVSREKKERFSLILESASTNQTSMYLCASSLQVISTDTQYFGPGTRLTVL.

The chain is built from TRBV10-3 and TRBJ1-2, with TRBD1 matching 9 bases. The germline CDR1 and CDR2 sequences are ENHRY and SYGVKD. V shed 3 bases and J 10 bases; nucleotides not matched to a gene: 6. The CDR3 has 13 amino acids. CDR3 DNA: TGTGCCATCAGTGATGGACAGGGGTACGACTACACCTTC. Protein product: CAISDGQGYDYTF.

This clone has only a few counts. The chain recombines TRBV7-6 with TRBJ2-1; perhaps TRBD1 as D (8 bases). The CDR3 has 13 residues. V dropped 8 bases and J dropped 6 bases, with 14 bases sitting between them. Germline values: CDR1 SGHVS, CDR2 FNYEAQ. For the CDR3, the DNA is TGTGCCAGCGGGAGGGACAGGATCAATGAGCAGTTCTTC. Its protein is CASGRDRINEQFF.

The rearrangement uses TRBV29-1 and TRBJ1-2; D is perhaps TRBD1 (6 bases). V was clipped by 6 bases and J by 8 bases, with 13 bases between them. Germline lookup yields CDR1 SQVTM and CDR2 ANQGSEA. The CDR3 has 11 amino acids. The CDR3 here is CSVRDIRGYTF. In DNA, the CDR3 is TGCAGCGTAAGGGACATCCGCGGCTACACCTTC.

This clone was found a few times. The J gene is TRBJ2-7, the V gene TRBV5-5, with 7 bases lining up with TRBD2. The germline gives CDR1 SGHKS, CDR2 YYEKEE (reference sequence). V lost 7 bases to trimming and J lost 1 base; unmatched junction nucleotides: 2. The CDR3 contains 12 residues. DNA of the CDR3: TGTGCCAGCGCGGGGGTGTCCTACGAGCAGTACTTC. It translates to CASAGVSYEQYF.

J is TRBJ2-7 and V is TRBV2; perhaps TRBD1 as D (5 bases). The germline V and J ends were trimmed by 4 bases and 5 bases, with 6 bases remaining between them. The germline CDR1 and CDR2 sequences are SNHLY and FYNNEI. This CDR3 has 11 amino acids. In DNA, the CDR3 is TGTGCCAGCAGTGTCAGGGACGAGCAGTACTTC. It is translated as CASSVRDEQYF.

The V gene is TRBV30, the J gene TRBJ2-3; 15 bases match TRBD2. The J segment lost 3 bases and the V segment lost 1 base, leaving 8 bases of the junction unmatched. The CDR3 contains 18 residues. In germline, CDR1 is GTSNPN, CDR2 SVGIG (reference sequence). Here the CDR3 DNA reads TGTGCCTGGAGTGGAGGCCGGACTAGCGGGGGGGCAACAGATACGCAGTATTTT. This encodes CAWSGGRTSGGATDTQYF. Based on the CDR3 plus reference TRBV30 and TRBJ2-3, the full variable domain is SQTIHQWPATLVQPVGSPLSLECTVEGTSNPNLYWYRQAAGRGLQLLFYSVGIGQISSEVPQNLSASRPQDRQFILSSKKLLLSDSGFYLCAWSGGRTSGGATDTQYFGPGTRLTVL.

V and J are TRBV10-3 and TRBJ1-3, with 8 bases fitting TRBD1. The V segment lost 11 bases and the J segment 0 bases; nucleotides outside the gene matches: 3. The CDR3 runs to 13 residues. CDR1 ENHRY and CDR2 SYGVKD come from the germline V gene. The CDR3 bases are TGTGCCGCACAGGGGGACTCTGGAAACACCATATATTTT. It is translated as CAAQGDSGNTIYF.

Note on this clone: At one end the junction does not follow the germline gene, possibly because of a read error. The chain couples TRBV25-1 to TRBJ2-1; 8 bases map to TRBD2. This CDR3 contains 16 residues. Germline values: CDR1 MGHDK, CDR2 SYGVNS. The CDR3 protein is CVSSEFGAGGASEQFF. CDR3 coding DNA: TGTGTCAGCAGTGAATTCGGTGCCGGGGGGGCCTCCGAGCAGTTCTTC.

This clone was found a few times. The V call is TRBV28, the J call TRBJ1-5; possibly TRBD1 for D (5 bases). V gave up 5 bases and J gave up 4 bases, with 36 bases separating them. The CDR3 is 22 residues long. Germline values: CDR1 MDHEN, CDR2 SYDVKM. The CDR3, as DNA: TGTGCCAGCAGTATAGATTGGAAAAAGATCAGAGGAGGGGCATCCCTTAATCAGCCCCAGCATTTT. Encoded protein: CASSIDWKKIRGGASLNQPQHF.

This clone was detected only a few times. This chain joins TRBV6-1 and TRBJ2-7, with 7 bases aligning to TRBD1. J lost 0 bases, V lost 6 bases, and 5 bases had no gene match. Germline V CDR1 and CDR2: MNHNS, SASEGT. CDR3 length: 14 amino acids. CDR3 loop: CASSPGQSSYEQYF. The CDR3 DNA reads as TGTGCCAGCAGCCCGGGACAGAGCTCCTACGAGCAGTACTTC.

The chain recombines TRBV9 with TRBJ2-7; TRBD2 is a possible D gene (6 bases). Germline CDR1 SGDLS, CDR2 YYNGEE. V was cut by 3 bases and J by 4 bases, with 23 bases left in between. The CDR3 is 17 residues long. The CDR3 loop reads CASSEGPGLSPSYEQYF. In nucleotides, the CDR3 is TGTGCCAGCAGCGAAGGCCCCGGACTATCTCCCTCGTACGAGCAGTACTTC.

This chain uses TRBV6-5 with TRBJ2-1; 11 nucleotides match TRBD1. The CDR3 covers 15 residues. Germline assignment: CDR1 MNHEY and CDR2 SVGAGI. Losses at the gene ends were 2 bases for V and 7 bases for J; bases not matched to a gene: 4. The CDR3 protein is CASSYGTGGSNEQFF. The CDR3 coding sequence is TGTGCCAGCAGTTACGGGACAGGGGGTTCGAATGAGCAGTTCTTC.

In DNA, the CDR3 is TGTGCCAGCAGCTTAGCGGGGGCAGGCTCCTACGAGCAGTACTTC. Its translation is CASSLAGAGSYEQYF. The V and J genes are TRBV7-9 and TRBJ2-7; a weak D match, TRBD1 (6 bases). CDR1 is SEHNR, CDR2 FQNEAQ, per germline (reference sequence). V lost 0 bases, J lost 0 bases, and 9 bases lay in between. The CDR3 totals 15 residues.

The chain uses TRBV4-2 and TRBJ2-2; 8 bases map to TRBD2. The ends lost 4 bases at V and 3 bases at J; junction bases unmatched: 10. This CDR3 contains 17 residues. Germline V gene data show CDR1 as LGHNA and CDR2 as YNFKEQ. For the CDR3, the DNA is TGTGCCAGCAGCCCTGTTAGCGGGGCAAGCGACACCGGGGAGCTGTTTTTT. This translates into CASSPVSGASDTGELFF.

The chain joins TRBV9 to TRBJ2-7; TRBD2 agrees at 8 bases. Per the germline V gene, CDR1 is SGDLS and CDR2 is YYNGEE. CDR3 size: 14 residues. J gave up 5 bases and V 1 base, and 5 bases lay outside the gene matches. Here the CDR3 DNA reads TGTGCCAGCAGCGTAACCGGACTAGCAGACGAGCAGTACTTC. This codes for CASSVTGLADEQYF.

V usage is TRBV7-2 and J usage is TRBJ2-2, with TRBD2 matching 10 bases. Trimming took 5 bases from V and 8 from J; bases not matched to a gene: 5. This CDR3 has 14 amino acids. The germline V gene has CDR1 SGHTA and CDR2 FQGNSA. The CDR3 sequence: CASSLSGGEGELFF. In nucleotides, the CDR3 is TGTGCCAGCAGCCTCAGCGGGGGGGAGGGGGAGCTGTTTTTT. Filled out from reference TRBV7-2 and TRBJ2-2, the complete variable domain reads GAGVSQSPSNKVTEKGKDVELRCDPISGHTALYWYRQSLGQGLEFLIYFQGNSAPDKSGLPSDRFSAERTGGSVSTLTIQRTQQEDSAVYLCASSLSGGEGELFFGEGSRLTVL.

V gene TRBV19 combines with J gene TRBJ1-1; possibly TRBD1 for D (6 bases). CDR1 is LNHDA, CDR2 SQIVND, per germline (reference sequence). Trimming cost V 1 base and J 1 base, with 7 bases left between them. The length of the CDR3 is 14 residues. CDR3 loop: CASSIAGANTEAFF. In nucleotides, the CDR3 is TGTGCCAGTAGTATAGCAGGGGCGAACACTGAAGCTTTCTTT.

The rearrangement joins TRBV2 to TRBJ2-7; 9 bases are a match to TRBD2. The germline V gene has CDR1 SNHLY and CDR2 FYNNEI. Trimming at V came to 7 bases and at J to 2 bases, leaving 6 bases not matched to a gene. The CDR3 loop spans 14 amino acids. This CDR3 reads CASTKRGVTYEQYF. CDR3 DNA sequence: TGTGCCAGCACGAAGCGGGGGGTAACCTACGAGCAGTACTTC.

CDR3 protein: CASSLAGGGNNEQFF. CDR3 sequence (DNA): TGCGCCAGCAGCCTGGCGGGGGGCGGGAACAATGAGCAGTTCTTC. The chain couples TRBV4-1 to TRBJ2-1, with 8 bases lining up with TRBD2. The CDR3 runs 15 residues. V shed 4 bases and J 5 bases; nucleotides not matched to a gene: 7. Germline-derived CDR1 and CDR2 are MGHRA and YSYEKL.

A few counts support this clone. The chain combines TRBV6-5 with TRBJ2-1, with D possibly being TRBD1 (6 bases). Trimming cost V 8 bases and J 7 bases, with 15 bases left between them. The CDR3 is 13 residues long. Germline V gene sequence: CDR1 MNHEY, CDR2 SVGAGI. In nucleotides, the CDR3 is TGTGCCAGCTGGGGCAGGGGCCTTAATGAGCAGTTCTTC. Amino acid sequence: CASWGRGLNEQFF.

The chain joins TRBV2 to TRBJ2-7; 7 bases map to TRBD2. This CDR3 region has 15 residues. The V gene end was trimmed by 4 bases and the J gene end by 2 bases; junction bases not matched to a gene: 8. Germline V gene data show CDR1 as SNHLY and CDR2 as FYNNEI. The DNA of the CDR3 is TGTGCCAGCAGTGGGGGAGGGGAACAGACCTACGAGCAGTACTTC. It is translated as CASSGGGEQTYEQYF.

The chain uses TRBV9 and TRBJ2-1, with 8 bases identical to TRBD1. Germline-derived CDR1 and CDR2 are SGDLS and YYNGEE. This CDR3 comprises 14 residues. V was clipped by 4 bases and J by 3 bases; unmatched bases: 3. CDR3 region: CASSPGTGYNEQFF. CDR3 bases: TGTGCCAGCAGCCCGGGGACAGGCTACAATGAGCAGTTCTTC.

This clone appeared a few times. The chain carries TRBV7-2 and TRBJ2-7; 8 nucleotides line up with TRBD1. The CDR3 is 13 residues long. After removal of 8 bases from V and 4 bases from J, the junction contained 7 bases not matched to a gene. The V gene's germline CDR1 is SGHTA and CDR2 FQGNSA. The CDR3 spells CASGTGQAYEQYF. The CDR3 region has the DNA TGTGCCAGCGGCACGGGACAGGCTTACGAGCAGTACTTC.

The chain recombines TRBV18 with TRBJ1-1; D uncertain. Germline loops: CDR1 KGHSH, CDR2 LQKENI. The V end was cut by 0 bases, the J end by 7 bases, with 9 bases between. The CDR3 length is 13 residues. The CDR3 loop reads CASSPPNPYEAFF. As DNA, the CDR3 is TGTGCCAGCTCACCACCCAATCCCTATGAAGCTTTCTTT.

The CDR3 sequence is CAWSVDLYGYTF. CDR3 in DNA: TGTGCCTGGAGTGTAGACTTATATGGCTACACCTTC. This chain links TRBV30 with TRBJ1-2; D is uncertain. The CDR3 totals 12 residues. Trimming cost V 0 bases and J 5 bases, with 7 bases left between them. Germline CDR1 GTSNPN, CDR2 SVGIG (reference sequence).

This clone occurred a few times. This chain uses TRBV7-9 with TRBJ1-2, with TRBD1 identical over 9 bases. CDR1 is SEHNR and CDR2 is FQNEAQ in the germline V gene (reference sequence). This CDR3 comprises 14 residues. Losses at the gene ends were 4 bases for V and 6 bases for J; bases not matched to a gene: 6. The CDR3, as DNA: TGTGCCAGCAGCTGGAGGGACAGGGAGGATGGCTACACCTTC. Encoded protein: CASSWRDREDGYTF.